This T cell receptor (beta chain) was identified in a study of vaccination effects on CD4 cells after COVID-19. Study background: Researchers obtained post-vaccine samples at a median of 72 days past the second dose.

Isolating CD4+ T cells followed ten to eleven days of culture. Participants got two doses of BNT162b2 or mRNA-1273 vaccine. The germline V and J ends were trimmed by 4 bases and 0 bases, with 10 bases remaining between them. There are 14 residues in the CDR3. Germline V gene data show CDR1 as SGHRS and CDR2 as YFSETQ. This clone appeared a single time. The antigen is undetermined. The table came from immunoSEQ multiplex PCR; TCRdb's copy has only in-frame clones and leaves some out. The sample records 70,000 or so clones, over 65% being singletons. Overall study findings and caveats: Infection-derived and vaccine-derived clones contracted markedly late after vaccination.

This clonotype was sampled from a human donor who received a COVID-19 vaccine. The sample in question was CD4+ T cells from PBMCs cultured without peptide, obtained after COVID-19 vaccination. V and J are TRBV5-1 and TRBJ1-2; D is perhaps TRBD1 (5 bases). CDR3 DNA sequence: TGCGCCAGCAGCCCGGACACCACTAACTATGGCTACACCTTC. This sequence encodes CASSPDTTNYGYTF.